This entry concerns a single T cell receptor beta chain. This entry comes from a study of T cell changes during pregnancy in multiple sclerosis. V lost 6 bases, J lost 1 base, and 9 bases lay in between. The germline V gene has CDR1 MNHEY and CDR2 SMNVEV (reference sequence). This CDR3 comprises 13 residues. Clones were sequenced by immunoSEQ multiplex PCR, and TCRdb holds only the in-frame ones, with some missing. The repertoire has tens of thousands of clones, 91% of them found once; the top ten carry approximately 1.4%. This receptor was taken from a female donor in good health, enrolled as a control in a pregnancy study. This sequence joins TRBV27 and TRBJ2-5; the D is unclear. The specimen was peripheral blood, collected after pregnancy. CDR3 bases: TGTGCCAGCAGGACTCACCTCCAAGAGACCCAGTACTTC. This encodes CASRTHLQETQYF.